This TCR beta chain was profiled in a study of blood T cells in healthy people across ages. The CDR3 totals 12 residues. Trimming took off 0 bases at V and 3 bases at J, with 1 base between the two ends. Germline V gene data show CDR1 as ENHRY and CDR2 as SYGVKD. The authors ran a second PCR of roughly 7 to 11 cycles using a sample-barcoded 5' primer and a J-beta primer mix. MiXCR was run by TCRdb on the 5' RACE reads, yielding one entry per CDR3 protein. This table holds 1.5 million to 2 million distinct CDR3 sequences, 25% to 30% found once. At least ten counts were recorded for this clonotype. The gene calls are TRBV10-3 and TRBJ2-3, with D unresolved. Sequencing was done on a sample of blood. This TCR was sampled from a woman aged 25 to 45 in good health. CDR3 coding DNA: TGTGCCATCAGTGAGTCGACAGATACGCAGTATTTT. It translates to CAISESTDTQYF.